The source of this TCR beta chain is a study of T cell repertoires in ileal Crohn's disease. Study-level findings and limits: Compared with CD4 T cells, sorted CD8 cells carried more expanded clones.

Generated by immunoSEQ multiplex PCR, the TCRdb table keeps only in-frame clones and is missing some. This table holds roughly 7,000 clones, 90% to 95% found once. J gave up 1 base and V 4 bases, and 19 bases lay outside the gene matches. CDR3 length equals 21 residues. As for this clone: The antigen is unknown.

Included were adult ileal or ileocolonic Crohn's patients indicated for ileocolonic resection. The genes are TRBV5-3 and TRBJ2-3; 12 nucleotides align to TRBD2. TRBV5-3 is identified as an open reading frame with a role that is uncertain. The sequenced sample was ileal tissue. The sequence came from an adult with Crohn's disease. CDR3 nucleotide sequence: TGTGCCAGAAGCGGATCATTTCTAGCGGGAGGGCCGGCGATTTGCACAGATACGCAGTATTTT. Amino acids: CARSGSFLAGGPAICTDTQYF.